Each of the 31 T cell receptor beta chains below was sequenced from the same sample in a study of blood T cell repertoires in COVID-19. The assay was immunoSEQ multiplex PCR, and TCRdb's table has in-frame clones only and misses some. This table has roughly 200,000 clones, about four fifths appearing once. Sequencing was carried out using peripheral blood. These receptors all come from a woman aged 40-49 years with COVID-19, enrolled during active disease.

This clone was observed a few times. This chain connects TRBV11-3 to TRBJ2-2, with TRBD1 matching 11 bases. The length of the CDR3 is 16 residues. Germline CDR1 is SGHNT and CDR2 is YENEEA. The V gene end was trimmed by 5 bases and the J gene end by 5 bases; junction bases not matched to a gene: 7. CDR3 protein: CASSPDRGHETGELFF. The CDR3 bases are TGTGCCAGCAGCCCGGACAGGGGGCATGAGACCGGGGAGCTGTTTTTT.

The V call is TRBV4-1, the J call TRBJ2-1, with 7 positions matching TRBD2. The CDR3 length is 16 residues. V lost 0 bases to trimming and J lost 6 bases; unmatched junction nucleotides: 8. Germline assignment: CDR1 MGHRA and CDR2 YSYEKL. The CDR3 nucleotides are TGCGCCAGCAGCCAAGATGCTAGCGGAGTCTCCAATGAGCAGTTCTTC. Amino acids: CASSQDASGVSNEQFF.

The genes are TRBV18 and TRBJ1-6; 7 positions match TRBD1. The CDR3 is made up of 15 amino acids. The germline gives CDR1 KGHSH, CDR2 LQKENI. The V and J ends lost 5 bases and 5 bases, in that order; junction bases with no gene match: 6. The CDR3 loop is CASSSRDSNNSPLHF. The CDR3 coding sequence is TGTGCCAGCTCATCCCGGGACAGCAATAATTCACCCCTCCACTTT. The variable domain in full, completed from reference TRBV18 and TRBJ1-6, reads NAGVMQNPRHLVRRRGQEARLRCSPMKGHSHVYWYRQLPEEGLKFMVYLQKENIIDESGMPKERFSAEFPKEGPSILRIQQVVRGDSAAYFCASSSRDSNNSPLHFGNGTRLTVT.

The rearrangement links TRBV18 to TRBJ1-5, with 7 bases aligning to TRBD1. V was clipped by 3 bases and J by 5 bases; unmatched bases: 1. This CDR3 is built from 13 residues. Looked up from germline, CDR1 is KGHSH and CDR2 is LQKENI. This CDR3 reads CASSPDRDQPQHF. In nucleotides, the CDR3 is TGTGCCAGCTCACCCGACAGGGATCAGCCCCAGCATTTT. The full variable domain, in which reference TRBV18 and TRBJ1-5 provide the parts outside the CDR3, is NAGVMQNPRHLVRRRGQEARLRCSPMKGHSHVYWYRQLPEEGLKFMVYLQKENIIDESGMPKERFSAEFPKEGPSILRIQQVVRGDSAAYFCASSPDRDQPQHFGDGTRLSIL.

This sequence joins TRBV5-1 and TRBJ1-4; 11 bases agree with TRBD1. The V gene end was trimmed by 4 bases and the J gene end by 0 bases; junction bases not matched to a gene: 5. This CDR3 is built from 17 residues. Germline V gene sequence: CDR1 SGHRS, CDR2 YFSETQ. The CDR3 coding sequence is TGCGCCAGCAGCCCTAGGACAGGGGGCTCAACTAATGAAAAACTGTTTTTT. Its protein product is CASSPRTGGSTNEKLFF.

V is TRBV28 and J is TRBJ2-2, with D hard to call. Germline values: CDR1 MDHEN, CDR2 SYDVKM. This CDR3 is 15 amino acids long. Trimming shortened V by 4 bases and J by 6 bases, and 15 bases separated the two germline ends. CDR3 sequence (DNA): TGTGCCAGCAGTTACGTACGAGGAGTTGCCGGGGAGCTGTTTTTT. This sequence encodes CASSYVRGVAGELFF.

This clone was counted once. V gene TRBV12-5 combines with J gene TRBJ2-2; 9 positions match TRBD1. The CDR3 totals 16 residues. V shed 5 bases, J shed 6 bases, and the junction held 10 bases outside the gene matches. Germline CDR1 is LGHNT and CDR2 is FRNRAP. The CDR3: CASGVPGQGLSGELFF. In DNA, the CDR3 is TGTGCTAGTGGTGTACCGGGACAGGGTCTATCCGGGGAGCTGTTTTTT.

The count of this clone is one. This chain uses TRBV7-9 with TRBJ1-6; TRBD1 matches at 9 bases. V dropped 5 bases and J dropped 9; count of bases not matched to a gene: 8. CDR3 length: 15 residues. Germline CDR1 SEHNR, CDR2 FQNEAQ (reference sequence). CDR3 DNA sequence: TGTGCCAGCAGCCCAGGGACAGGGTTGTTTTCACCCCTCCACTTT. Translated, it gives CASSPGTGLFSPLHF.

The chain uses TRBV29-1 and TRBJ2-1, with 7 positions matching TRBD1. The V and J ends lost 4 bases and 3 bases, in that order; junction bases with no gene match: 9. Germline CDR1 is SQVTM and CDR2 is ANQGSEA. CDR3 length equals 15 residues. The CDR3 sequence is CSVVPRQGFYNEQFF. The CDR3 nucleotides read TGCAGCGTTGTACCCCGACAGGGATTCTACAATGAGCAGTTCTTC.

V is TRBV28 and J is TRBJ2-7; D remains ambiguous. With 6 bases removed from V and 4 bases from J, the gap between germline ends came to 10 bases. The CDR3 covers 12 residues. Germline V lookup: CDR1 MDHEN, CDR2 SYDVKM. Here the CDR3 DNA reads TGTGCCAGCAGGTCCACTACGTACGAGCAGTACGTC. Translated, it gives CASRSTTYEQYV.

This clone was picked up one time. The rearrangement joins TRBV19 to TRBJ1-2; D call uncertain. Germline V gene lookup returns CDR1 LNHDA and CDR2 SQIVND (reference sequence). This CDR3 is 13 amino acids long. The ends were cut back, 2 bases at V and 8 bases at J, with 12 bases in the middle. For the CDR3, the DNA is TGTGCCAGTAGTATATACGAAGAGTCGGGCTACACCTTC. Translating it yields CASSIYEESGYTF.

This rearrangement joins TRBV19 to TRBJ2-7, with 8 bases aligning to TRBD2. The V gene's germline CDR1 is LNHDA and CDR2 SQIVND (reference sequence). The CDR3 has 19 amino acids. The V and J ends lost 3 bases and 4 bases, in that order; junction bases with no gene match: 20. For the CDR3, the DNA is TGTGCCAGTAGTATGTCTCCGACCAGTAGCGGGGCTTTCGTTTACGAGCAGTACTTC. As protein: CASSMSPTSSGAFVYEQYF.

V is TRBV7-9 and J is TRBJ2-5; D is possibly TRBD1 (6 bases). Per germline, CDR1 SEHNR and CDR2 FQNEAQ (reference sequence). Trimming stripped 6 bases from V and 5 bases from J, with 10 bases between. CDR3 size: 12 residues. The CDR3 protein is CASSSGEETQYF. CDR3 sequence (DNA): TGTGCCAGCAGTTCAGGGGAGGAGACCCAGTACTTC.

The rearrangement links TRBV2 to TRBJ2-1, with 11 bases aligning to TRBD2. The CDR3 covers 15 residues. With V trimmed by 9 bases and J by 10 bases, 14 bases remained unmatched. Germline V gene lookup returns CDR1 SNHLY and CDR2 FYNNEI. The CDR3 region has the DNA TGTGCCAGAAACACCGGGACTAGCGGTATGAGGGAGCAGTTCTTC. Translating it yields CARNTGTSGMREQFF.

The V gene is TRBV5-1, the J gene TRBJ2-3; 7 bases are shared with TRBD1. The length of the CDR3 is 14 residues. V lost 8 bases, J lost 0 bases, and 6 bases stayed unmatched. Germline lookup yields CDR1 SGHRS and CDR2 YFSETQ. CDR3 amino acids: CASQTGPSTDTQYF. The CDR3 nucleotides are TGCGCCAGTCAGACAGGGCCTAGCACAGATACGCAGTATTTT.

This chain uses TRBV19 with TRBJ1-2; D is ambiguous. In germline, CDR1 is LNHDA, CDR2 SQIVND (reference sequence). The CDR3 is made up of 14 amino acids. The V and J ends lost 0 bases and 5 bases respectively, with 10 bases between them. CDR3 region: CASSIDHSVYGYTF. CDR3 bases: TGTGCCAGTAGTATAGATCATTCAGTTTATGGCTACACCTTC.

This chain connects TRBV25-1 to TRBJ2-5; 11 bases are a match to TRBD2. This CDR3 region has 15 residues. Trimming removed 11 bases from V and 5 bases from J; junction bases left unmatched: 13. Germline CDR1 and CDR2: MGHDK and SYGVNS. The CDR3 DNA is TGTGCCCCGGGGCGTAGCGGGGGGGAGGAGGAGACCCAGTACTTC. This encodes CAPGRSGGEEETQYF.

The V gene is TRBV28, the J gene TRBJ1-1; no clear D gene. The CDR3 runs 11 residues. CDR1 and CDR2 from the germline V gene are MDHEN and SYDVKM. V was cut by 5 bases and J by 2 bases, with 3 bases left in between. CDR3 protein: CASSTNTEAFF. The CDR3 region has the DNA TGTGCCAGCAGTACAAACACTGAAGCTTTCTTT.

This clone was seen just once. The chain couples TRBV19 to TRBJ1-1, with D uncertain. The V gene's germline CDR1 is LNHDA and CDR2 SQIVND (reference sequence). This CDR3 is built from 14 residues. V was clipped by 4 bases and J by 0 bases, with 9 bases between them. CDR3 in amino acids: CASSTRSVNTEAFF. DNA of the CDR3: TGTGCCAGTAGTACCCGCTCGGTGAACACTGAAGCTTTCTTT.

This clone has just a few counts. The genes are TRBV14 and TRBJ2-2; TRBD1 is a possible D gene (6 bases). Deletions cut 5 bases from V and 1 base from J, with 8 bases between. CDR1 and CDR2 from the germline V gene are SGHDN and FVKESK. CDR3 length equals 14 residues. The CDR3 DNA sequence: TGTGCCAGCAGCAGGACAGTGAACACCGGGGAGCTGTTTTTT. This gives the protein CASSRTVNTGELFF.

J is TRBJ1-1 and V is TRBV6-1; no firm D call. The CDR3 has 13 residues. V was pared by 2 bases and J by 10 bases, with 14 bases between. Germline CDR1 reads MNHNS; CDR2 reads SASEGT. CDR3 coding DNA: TGTGCCAGCAGTGAACGGAGCAGGAGGACAGCTTTCTTT. Its protein product is CASSERSRRTAFF.

Regarding this clone: This CDR3 is also generated by other DNA sequences in the sample. This rearrangement joins TRBV4-2 to TRBJ2-2; weak D call: TRBD2 (5 bases). Trimming shortened V by 4 bases and J by 1 base, and 10 bases separated the two germline ends. Germline lookup yields CDR1 LGHNA and CDR2 YNFKEQ. This CDR3 has 15 residues. CDR3 sequence reads: CASSPARGNTGELFF. In nucleotides, the CDR3 is TGTGCCAGCAGCCCCGCCCGGGGGAACACCGGGGAGCTGTTTTTT.

The chain is built from TRBV5-4 and TRBJ2-2, with 8 bases identical to TRBD2. This CDR3 region has 16 residues. V dropped 4 bases and J dropped 0; count of bases not matched to a gene: 5. Germline values: CDR1 SGHNT, CDR2 YYREEE (reference sequence). The CDR3 coding sequence is TGTGCCAGCAGCCCGGGCGGGGGGTCGAACACCGGGGAGCTGTTTTTT. Translation: CASSPGGGSNTGELFF.

This chain connects TRBV7-8 to TRBJ2-1, with 9 bases lining up with TRBD2. Trimming removed 5 bases from V and 4 bases from J; junction bases left unmatched: 12. Germline CDR1 is SGHVS and CDR2 is FQNEAQ. The CDR3 runs 17 residues. CDR3 sequence: CASSPRGASGTYNEQFF. For the CDR3, the DNA is TGTGCCAGCAGCCCGAGGGGGGCTAGCGGGACATACAATGAGCAGTTCTTC.

The V and J genes are TRBV28 and TRBJ1-4; D is perhaps TRBD1 (6 bases). The germline CDR1 and CDR2 sequences are MDHEN and SYDVKM. Trimming left V 1 base short and J 8 bases short, with 17 bases between. The CDR3 spans 16 residues. Written as DNA, the CDR3 is TGTGCCAGCAGTTTATTTGCGTCAGGGGACGACGAAAAACTGTTTTTT. Its protein product is CASSLFASGDDEKLFF. Supplemented by reference TRBV28 and TRBJ1-4, the full variable domain reads DVKVTQSSRYLVKRTGEKVFLECVQDMDHENMFWYRQDPGLGLRLIYFSYDVKMKEKGDIPEGYSVSREKKERFSLILESASTNQTSMYLCASSLFASGDDEKLFFGSGTQLSVL.

The chain combines TRBV19 with TRBJ1-1; D not certain. Germline V gene data show CDR1 as LNHDA and CDR2 as SQIVND (reference sequence). The CDR3 totals 12 residues. V was clipped by 1 base and J by 7 bases, with 7 bases between them. The CDR3 DNA reads as TGTGCCAGTAGTATAGGGCGCGGTGAAGCTTTCTTT. Encoded protein: CASSIGRGEAFF.

This clone was recorded at least ten times. The J gene is TRBJ1-3, the V gene TRBV6-1; 10 bases are a match to TRBD1. Germline assignment: CDR1 MNHNS and CDR2 SASEGT. After removal of 2 bases from V and 3 bases from J, the junction contained 4 bases not matched to a gene. This CDR3 comprises 16 residues. CDR3 in DNA: TGTGCCAGCAGTGAACGGGACAGGGGTTATGGAAACACCATATATTTT. Translation gives CASSERDRGYGNTIYF.

The J gene is TRBJ1-1, the V gene TRBV19, with no clear D. The CDR3 is 11 amino acids. CDR1 is LNHDA and CDR2 is SQIVND in the germline V gene (reference sequence). V lost 5 bases and J 9 bases, leaving 10 bases between the germline ends. CDR3 nucleotide sequence: TGTGCCAGTAGTTTCCAGGCCCAAGCTTTCTTT. It codes for CASSFQAQAFF.

The rearrangement links TRBV13 to TRBJ2-3; D is undetermined. The CDR3 runs 16 residues. V dropped 7 bases and J dropped 5 bases, with 22 bases sitting between them. Germline values: CDR1 PRHDT, CDR2 FYEKMQ (reference sequence). The CDR3 loop reads CASTPDGALRGDTQYF. CDR3 bases: TGTGCCAGCACCCCAGACGGCGCACTTCGCGGAGATACGCAGTATTTT.

This chain joins TRBV5-5 and TRBJ1-4; D possibly corresponds to TRBD1 (5 bases). The CDR3 is 15 amino acids. V was trimmed by 2 bases and J by 8 bases, leaving 16 bases between them. Germline CDR1 is SGHKS and CDR2 is YYEKEE (reference sequence). CDR3 region: CASSFLPDIREKLFF. The CDR3, as DNA: TGTGCCAGCAGCTTCCTACCGGACATCCGCGAAAAACTGTTTTTT.

This chain connects TRBV2 to TRBJ2-1; D may be TRBD2 (5 bases). V lost 8 bases and J lost 0, with 14 bases in between. This CDR3 spans 15 amino acids. Germline loops: CDR1 SNHLY, CDR2 FYNNEI. The CDR3 coding sequence is TGTGCCAGCGGGGAGCGGTGGAGCTCCTACAATGAGCAGTTCTTC. The encoded protein is CASGERWSSYNEQFF.